A single sample is the source of the 14 T cell receptor beta chains below, sequenced in a study of shared clonotypes between healthy human individuals. Profiled with immunoSEQ multiplex PCR; TCRdb holds only in-frame clones, not every one. Of 2 million to 2.5 million clones listed, approximately 96% were seen once; the top ten hold 0.1% to 0.15%. Input material: naive CD4+ T cells sorted from blood. The subset is: CD45RA+ positively selected. Receptor source: a man aged 18 to 35 in good health.

The chain employs TRBV19 and TRBJ2-1; 7 bases match TRBD2. CDR3 size: 13 residues. Germline V gives CDR1 LNHDA, CDR2 SQIVND (reference sequence). Trimming removed 4 bases from V and 6 bases from J; junction bases left unmatched: 3. The CDR3 spells CASSNLAANEQFF. In DNA, the CDR3 is TGTGCCAGTAGTAATCTAGCGGCCAATGAGCAGTTCTTC.

This clone has a handful of counts. In the same sample, other DNA sequences code for this CDR3. The chain links TRBV9 to TRBJ1-5; no reliable D call. Germline values: CDR1 SGDLS, CDR2 YYNGEE. Deletions cut 5 bases from V and 0 bases from J, with 12 bases between. This CDR3 spans 15 amino acids. In nucleotides, the CDR3 is TGTGCCAGCAGTGCTGGCGGGAGTAGCAATCAGCCCCAGCATTTT. Translation gives CASSAGGSSNQPQHF.

The chain recombines TRBV18 with TRBJ2-5, with unresolved D. Per the germline V gene, CDR1 is KGHSH and CDR2 is LQKENI. The CDR3 consists of 15 residues. Trimming removed 3 bases at V and 0 bases at J, with 11 bases between. In DNA, the CDR3 is TGTGCCAGCTCACCCTCGGGCTCGTACCAAGAGACCCAGTACTTC. Translating gives CASSPSGSYQETQYF.

This chain's CDR3 is CAITSTWTDYGYTF. The CDR3 nucleotides read TGTGCCATCACCAGTACCTGGACAGACTATGGCTACACCTTC. The chain carries TRBV6-1 and TRBJ1-2; a weak D match, TRBD1 (6 bases). Trimming pared 10 bases from V and 3 bases from J, leaving 18 bases between. CDR3 length: 14 residues. CDR1 is MNHNS, CDR2 SASEGT, per germline.

This sequence joins TRBV6-6 and TRBJ2-2; 8 bases line up with TRBD1. J lost 2 bases, V lost 10 bases, and 6 bases had no gene match. CDR3 size: 14 residues. Per the germline V gene, CDR1 is MNHNY and CDR2 is SVGAGI (reference sequence). This CDR3 reads CATKGQANTGELFF. CDR3 nucleotide sequence: TGTGCCACCAAGGGACAGGCAAACACCGGGGAGCTGTTTTTT.

V usage is TRBV18 and J usage is TRBJ1-5; perhaps TRBD1 as D (6 bases). The CDR3 runs 16 residues. With 1 base removed from V and 3 bases from J, the gap between germline ends came to 13 bases. Per the germline V gene, CDR1 is KGHSH and CDR2 is LQKENI. The CDR3 region has the DNA TGTGCCAGCTCACCACTGTTCCAGGGGCACAATCAGCCCCAGCATTTT. Translation: CASSPLFQGHNQPQHF.

This clone was counted a single time. The rearrangement joins TRBV6-1 to TRBJ1-2, with D uncertain. The V gene lost 4 bases and the J gene lost 3 bases, with 12 bases spanning the gap. The CDR3 is made up of 14 amino acids. Germline CDR1 MNHNS, CDR2 SASEGT. The CDR3 bases are TGTGCCAGCAGTGTAGCTCGGGTTGACTATGGCTACACCTTC. This codes for CASSVARVDYGYTF.

This rearrangement joins TRBV5-6 to TRBJ1-3; D is ambiguous. The CDR3 is 16 amino acids. Trimming pared 0 bases from V and 0 bases from J, leaving 10 bases between. CDR1 and CDR2 (germline): SGHDT, YYEEEE. Here the CDR3 DNA reads TGTGCCAGCAGCTTGGTGGCATCCGGCTCTGGAAACACCATATATTTT. Its translation: CASSLVASGSGNTIYF.

On this clone itself: This specimen includes other DNA sequences encoding the same CDR3. V usage is TRBV5-1 and J usage is TRBJ2-5; TRBD2 matches at 7 bases. This CDR3 spans 15 amino acids. Germline loops: CDR1 SGHRS, CDR2 YFSETQ. V lost 0 bases, J lost 1 base, and 3 bases stayed unmatched. CDR3 nucleotide sequence: TGCGCCAGCAGCTTGGACGGCGGGGGCCAAGAGACCCAGTACTTC. Translation gives CASSLDGGGQETQYF.

This sequence joins TRBV10-1 and TRBJ2-1; unclear D gene. CDR1 is WNHNN, CDR2 SYGVQD, per germline (reference sequence). This CDR3 contains 12 residues. Trimming cost V 3 bases and J 12 bases, with 12 bases left between them. The CDR3 region is CASSEGPMPQFF. DNA of the CDR3: TGCGCCAGCAGTGAAGGGCCGATGCCGCAGTTCTTC.

This chain connects TRBV19 to TRBJ2-3; 7 nucleotides match TRBD1. CDR3 length: 12 residues. Germline assignment: CDR1 LNHDA and CDR2 SQIVND (reference sequence). Unmatched junction bases numbered 8, after V lost 6 bases and J lost 11 bases. The CDR3 nucleotides are TGTGCCAGTAGGGATTTCCGGGACAGGCAGTATTTT. This encodes CASRDFRDRQYF.

V gene TRBV6-1 combines with J gene TRBJ2-7; D may be TRBD2 (5 bases). V was trimmed by 6 bases and J by 1 base, leaving 16 bases between them. This CDR3 has 15 residues. Looked up from germline, CDR1 is MNHNS and CDR2 is SASEGT. DNA of the CDR3: TGTGCCAGCAGAGACTACGGAGACCCATCCTACGAGCAGTACTTC. This codes for CASRDYGDPSYEQYF.

V and J are TRBV10-3 and TRBJ2-7; 9 nucleotides align to TRBD1. CDR3 length equals 16 residues. V dropped 2 bases and J dropped 4; count of bases not matched to a gene: 9. Germline CDR1 is ENHRY and CDR2 is SYGVKD. The chain's CDR3 is CAISEGAGQGGYEQYF. In nucleotides, the CDR3 is TGTGCCATCAGTGAGGGGGCGGGACAGGGAGGTTACGAGCAGTACTTC.

V and J are TRBV9 and TRBJ2-7; TRBD1 might be the D (7 bases). The ends were cut back, 3 bases at V and 3 bases at J, with 13 bases in the middle. From germline, CDR1 is SGDLS and CDR2 YYNGEE. The CDR3 has 14 residues. This CDR3 reads CASSARGTDYEQYF. The DNA of the CDR3 is TGTGCCAGCAGCGCCCGCGGGACAGACTACGAGCAGTACTTC.